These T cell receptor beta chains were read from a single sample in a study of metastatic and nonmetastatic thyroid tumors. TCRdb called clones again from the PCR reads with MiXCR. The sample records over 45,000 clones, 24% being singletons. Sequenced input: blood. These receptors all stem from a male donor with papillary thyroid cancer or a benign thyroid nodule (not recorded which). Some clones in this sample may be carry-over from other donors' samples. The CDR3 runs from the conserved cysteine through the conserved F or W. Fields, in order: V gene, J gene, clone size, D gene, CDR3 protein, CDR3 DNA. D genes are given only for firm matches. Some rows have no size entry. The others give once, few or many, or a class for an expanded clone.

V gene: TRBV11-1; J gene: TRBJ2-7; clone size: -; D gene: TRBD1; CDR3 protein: CASSFDAGQGSYEQYF; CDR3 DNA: TGTGCCAGCAGCTTTGACGCGGGACAGGGGTCCTACGAGCAGTACTTC
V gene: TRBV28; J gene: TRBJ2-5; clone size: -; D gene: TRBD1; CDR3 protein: CASSLGLGQSDGYQETQYF; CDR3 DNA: TGTGCCAGCAGTTTAGGGTTGGGACAGTCGGACGGATACCAAGAGACCCAGTACTTC
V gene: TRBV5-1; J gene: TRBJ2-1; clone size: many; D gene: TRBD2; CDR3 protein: CASSLDTSGRGNEQFF; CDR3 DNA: TGCGCCAGCAGCTTGGATACTAGCGGGAGGGGGAATGAGCAGTTCTTC
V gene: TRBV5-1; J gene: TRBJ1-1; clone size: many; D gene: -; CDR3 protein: CASSLTVMNTEAFF; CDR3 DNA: TGCGCCAGCAGCCTGACAGTAATGAACACTGAAGCTTTCTTT
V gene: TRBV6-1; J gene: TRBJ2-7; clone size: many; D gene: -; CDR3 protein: CASSREGGGPYEQYF; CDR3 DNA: TGTGCCAGCAGTCGAGAAGGGGGAGGCCCCTACGAGCAGTACTTC
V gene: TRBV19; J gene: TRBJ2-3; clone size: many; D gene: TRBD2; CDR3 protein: CASRMTSGRAQDTQYF; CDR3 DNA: TGTGCCAGTAGAATGACTAGCGGGAGGGCCCAGGATACGCAGTATTTT
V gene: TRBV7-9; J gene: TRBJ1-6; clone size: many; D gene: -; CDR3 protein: CASSLAQAGREGPLHF; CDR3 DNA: TGTGCCAGCAGCTTAGCTCAGGCGGGGAGAGAAGGACCCCTCCACTTT
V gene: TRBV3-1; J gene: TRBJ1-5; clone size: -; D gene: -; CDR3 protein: CASSQREGNNQPQHF; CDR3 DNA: TGTGCCAGCAGCCAACGAGAAGGGAACAATCAGCCCCAGCATTTT
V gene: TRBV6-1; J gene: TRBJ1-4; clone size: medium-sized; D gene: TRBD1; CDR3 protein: CASSTMMTGGMAELFF; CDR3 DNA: TGTGCCAGCAGTACGATGATGACAGGGGGAATGGCGGAACTGTTTTTT
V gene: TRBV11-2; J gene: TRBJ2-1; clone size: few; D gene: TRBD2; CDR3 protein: CASSLLAGGLDEQFF; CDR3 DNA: TGTGCCAGCAGCCTCCTCGCGGGAGGTTTGGATGAGCAGTTCTTC
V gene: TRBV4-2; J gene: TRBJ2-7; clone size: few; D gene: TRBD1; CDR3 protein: CASSYSGTGESYEQYF; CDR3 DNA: TGTGCCAGCAGCTATTCCGGGACAGGGGAATCCTACGAGCAGTACTTC
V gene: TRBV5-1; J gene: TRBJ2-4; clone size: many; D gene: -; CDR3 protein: CASSSFGDPKNIQYF; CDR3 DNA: TGCGCCAGCAGCTCGTTCGGGGACCCTAAGAACATTCAGTACTTC
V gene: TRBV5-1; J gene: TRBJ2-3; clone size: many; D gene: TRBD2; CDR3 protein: CASSKRLANTDTQYF; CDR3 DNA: TGCGCCAGCAGCAAACGACTAGCGAACACAGATACGCAGTATTTT
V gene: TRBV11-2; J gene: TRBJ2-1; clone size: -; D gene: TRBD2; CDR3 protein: CASSWASGFNDEQFF; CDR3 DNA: TGTGCCAGCAGCTGGGCTAGCGGGTTTAACGATGAGCAGTTCTTC
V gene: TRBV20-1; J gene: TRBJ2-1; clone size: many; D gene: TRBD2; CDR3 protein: CSARLAGGDLNEQFF; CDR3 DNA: TGCAGTGCCCGACTAGCGGGAGGAGACTTAAATGAGCAGTTCTTC
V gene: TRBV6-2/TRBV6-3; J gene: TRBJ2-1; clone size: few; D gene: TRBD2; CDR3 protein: CASSLGLAGVLWQFF; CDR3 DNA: TGTGCCAGCAGTTTAGGACTAGCGGGAGTACTTTGGCAGTTCTTC
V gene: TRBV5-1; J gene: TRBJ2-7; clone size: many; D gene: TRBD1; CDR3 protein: CASSATQGLNLGQYF; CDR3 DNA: TGCGCCAGCAGCGCAACACAGGGGTTGAATTTAGGGCAGTACTTC
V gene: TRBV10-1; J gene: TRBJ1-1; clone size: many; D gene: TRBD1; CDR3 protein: CASSDGQAVAEAFF; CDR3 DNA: TGCGCCAGCAGTGACGGACAGGCGGTAGCTGAAGCCTTCTTT
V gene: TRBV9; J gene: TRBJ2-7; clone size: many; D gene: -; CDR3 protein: CASSVASAAYEQYF; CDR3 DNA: TGTGCCAGCAGCGTGGCTAGCGCAGCCTACGAGCAGTACTTC
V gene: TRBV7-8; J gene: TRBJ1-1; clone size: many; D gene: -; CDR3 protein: CASSLAAQGWTEAFF; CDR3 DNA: TGTGCCAGCAGCTTAGCTGCCCAGGGTTGGACTGAAGCTTTCTTT
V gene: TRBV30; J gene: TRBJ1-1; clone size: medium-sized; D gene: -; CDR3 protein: CAWRAGVGTEAFF; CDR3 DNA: TGTGCCTGGAGGGCAGGGGTAGGCACTGAAGCTTTCTTT
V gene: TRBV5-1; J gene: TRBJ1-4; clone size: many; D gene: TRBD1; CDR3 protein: CASSLAQGTGEKLFF; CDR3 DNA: TGCGCCAGCAGCTTGGCGCAGGGGACAGGGGAAAAACTGTTTTTT
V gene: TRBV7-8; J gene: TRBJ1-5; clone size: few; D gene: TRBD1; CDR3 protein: CASSLDGTGTGQPQHF; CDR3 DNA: TGTGCCAGCAGCTTAGATGGGACAGGGACGGGGCAGCCCCAGCATTTT
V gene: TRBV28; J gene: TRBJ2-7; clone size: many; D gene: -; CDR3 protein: CASTSEGPEYEQYF; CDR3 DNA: TGTGCCAGCACCTCTGAGGGGCCAGAGTACGAGCAGTACTTC
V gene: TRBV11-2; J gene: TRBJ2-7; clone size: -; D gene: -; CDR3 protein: CASSLGTLGYEQYF; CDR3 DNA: TGTGCCAGCAGCTTAGGCACCCTGGGCTACGAGCAGTACTTC
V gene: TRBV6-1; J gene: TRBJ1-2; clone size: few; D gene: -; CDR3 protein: CASSVHRASLRNGYTF; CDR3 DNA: TGTGCCAGCAGTGTCCACAGGGCAAGTTTGCGGAATGGCTACACCTTC
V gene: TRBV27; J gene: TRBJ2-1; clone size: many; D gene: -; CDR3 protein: CASSLSRNEQFF; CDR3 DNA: TGTGCCAGCAGTCTTTCTCGCAATGAGCAGTTCTTC
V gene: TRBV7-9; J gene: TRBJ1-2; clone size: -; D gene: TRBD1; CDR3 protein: CASSRQGGYTF; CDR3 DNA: TGTGCCAGCAGCCGACAGGGAGGCTACACCTTC
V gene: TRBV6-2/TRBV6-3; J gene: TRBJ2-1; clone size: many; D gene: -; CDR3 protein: CASSSPSGRALNEQFF; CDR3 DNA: TGTGCCAGCAGTTCCCCCTCCGGGCGGGCGCTCAATGAGCAGTTCTTC
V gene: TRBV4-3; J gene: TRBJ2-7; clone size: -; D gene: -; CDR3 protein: CASSQTVAEPSYEQYF; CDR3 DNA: TGCGCCAGCAGCCAAACGGTAGCGGAGCCCTCCTACGAGCAGTACTTC
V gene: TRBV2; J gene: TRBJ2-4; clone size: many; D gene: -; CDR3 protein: CASSGDRAKNIQYF; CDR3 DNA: TGTGCCAGCAGTGGGGACCGAGCCAAAAACATTCAGTACTTC